This T cell receptor (beta chain) came from a study of T cell responses to AZD1222 COVID-19 vaccine. Overall study findings and caveats: Possibly, clonal diversity was underestimated; donors were largely white British and included more females. Repertoire sampling was restricted to post-peak T cell response timepoints.

Some clones are missing from TCRdb's copy, which holds only in-frame ones; the method was immunoSEQ multiplex PCR. The data show about 130,000 clones, more than 75% seen once. A remark on this clone: Antigen unknown.

The V gene lost 5 bases and the J gene lost 7 bases, with 17 bases spanning the gap. The CDR3 spans 13 residues. Germline assignment: CDR1 GTSNPN and CDR2 SVGIG (reference sequence). The sequence was collected from an adult in good health. The chain has TRBV30 and TRBJ2-5, with D perhaps being TRBD1 or TRBD2 (6 bases each). The sample in question was peripheral blood, obtained on day 0 of AZD1222 vaccination. The CDR3 loop reads CAWGGQVLGTQYF. CDR3 in DNA: TGTGCCTGGGGGGGGCAGGTCCTGGGGACCCAGTACTTC.